These T cell receptor beta chains were read from a single sample in a study of blood T cell repertoires in COVID-19. Sequenced by immunoSEQ multiplex PCR; TCRdb stores in-frame clones only, minus some. The sample carries 150,000 to 200,000 clones, around nine tenths recorded once. Sequencing was performed on PBMCs or T cells enriched from blood (not recorded which). Receptors originate from a woman aged 50 to 60 who had recovered from COVID-19. CDR3s include the opening cysteine and the closing phenylalanine or tryptophan. The D gene is left open where the match is weak. Clone size is given for some rows only: seen once, a few or many times, or a class if the clone is expanded.

d_call: -
clone_size: -
v_call: TRBV14
j_call: TRBJ1-1
cdr3_nt: TGTGCCAGCAGCCAAGATCCCTCGACTGAAGCTTTCTTT
cdr3_aa: CASSQDPSTEAFF

d_call: TRBD2
clone_size: -
v_call: TRBV9
j_call: TRBJ2-3
cdr3_nt: TGTGCCAGCAGCGCTGCGGGGGGGATCAGCACAGATACGCAGTATTTT
cdr3_aa: CASSAAGGISTDTQYF

d_call: TRBD1
clone_size: -
v_call: TRBV6-5
j_call: TRBJ1-2
cdr3_nt: TGTGCCAGCAGTAGGACAGGGGAATCAAATGGCTACACCTTC
cdr3_aa: CASSRTGESNGYTF

d_call: -
clone_size: -
v_call: TRBV7-2
j_call: TRBJ1-5
cdr3_nt: TGTGCCAGCAGCCCACAGGGTTCTCGCAATCAGCCCCAGCATTTT
cdr3_aa: CASSPQGSRNQPQHF

d_call: -
clone_size: -
v_call: TRBV4-3
j_call: TRBJ2-1
cdr3_nt: TGCGCCAGCAGCCAGCTGACAGGTTTCGGTGAGCAGTTCTTC
cdr3_aa: CASSQLTGFGEQFF

d_call: TRBD1
clone_size: -
v_call: TRBV19
j_call: TRBJ1-1
cdr3_nt: TGTGCCAGTAGCACCCGGACAGGTGAAGCTTTCTTT
cdr3_aa: CASSTRTGEAFF

d_call: TRBD1
clone_size: -
v_call: TRBV5-4
j_call: TRBJ2-5
cdr3_nt: TGTGCCAGCAGCCGGGGACAGGCCCAAGAGACCCAGTACTTC
cdr3_aa: CASSRGQAQETQYF

d_call: TRBD1
clone_size: -
v_call: TRBV7-6
j_call: TRBJ2-2
cdr3_nt: TGTGCCAGCAGCCACTACAGGGGGAGCACCGGGGAGCTGTTTTTT
cdr3_aa: CASSHYRGSTGELFF

d_call: TRBD1
clone_size: -
v_call: TRBV6-5
j_call: TRBJ1-5
cdr3_nt: TGTGCCAGCAGCAGACAGGGCCAAGTTAATCAGCCCCAGCATTTT
cdr3_aa: CASSRQGQVNQPQHF

d_call: -
clone_size: -
v_call: TRBV4-3
j_call: TRBJ2-7
cdr3_nt: TGCGCCAGCAGCCAAGAGAGGGTCTCAGGCTACGAGCAGTACTTC
cdr3_aa: CASSQERVSGYEQYF

d_call: TRBD1
clone_size: -
v_call: TRBV6-6
j_call: TRBJ1-6
cdr3_nt: TGTGCCAGCACGGGACAGTTTAATTCACCCCTCCACTTT
cdr3_aa: CASTGQFNSPLHF

d_call: -
clone_size: once
v_call: TRBV4-2
j_call: TRBJ1-1
cdr3_nt: TGTGCCAGCAGCCAAGAGCCGGGAATAAACACTGAAGCTTTCTTT
cdr3_aa: CASSQEPGINTEAFF

d_call: -
clone_size: -
v_call: TRBV2
j_call: TRBJ2-1
cdr3_nt: TGTGCCAGCACACCCGTGAGGGAGCAGTTCTTC
cdr3_aa: CASTPVREQFF

d_call: TRBD1
clone_size: -
v_call: TRBV7-8
j_call: TRBJ2-1
cdr3_nt: TGTGCCAGCAGCCAGCAGCGACAGGGGAGGTACAATGAGCAGTTCTTC
cdr3_aa: CASSQQRQGRYNEQFF

d_call: -
clone_size: -
v_call: TRBV4-2
j_call: TRBJ1-4
cdr3_nt: TGTGCCAGCAGCCAAGACAGGGAGGGAGAAAAACTGTTTTTT
cdr3_aa: CASSQDREGEKLFF

d_call: TRBD2
clone_size: -
v_call: TRBV7-8
j_call: TRBJ2-3
cdr3_nt: TGTGCCAGCAGCTTCGGGACTAGCGGGTTAACAGATACGCAGTATTTT
cdr3_aa: CASSFGTSGLTDTQYF

d_call: -
clone_size: -
v_call: TRBV9
j_call: TRBJ2-2
cdr3_nt: TGTGCCAGCAGCGTAGCTACGGCGAACACCGGGGAGCTGTTTTTT
cdr3_aa: CASSVATANTGELFF

d_call: -
clone_size: -
v_call: TRBV7-9
j_call: TRBJ2-7
cdr3_nt: TGTGCCAGCAGCTCACTCGGGGGTAGCTACGAGCAGTACTTC
cdr3_aa: CASSSLGGSYEQYF

d_call: TRBD2
clone_size: -
v_call: TRBV11-3
j_call: TRBJ2-3
cdr3_nt: TGTGCCAGCAGCTTCCTCGGACTAGCGGGGACTCGCACAGATACGCAGTATTTT
cdr3_aa: CASSFLGLAGTRTDTQYF

d_call: -
clone_size: -
v_call: TRBV7-9
j_call: TRBJ2-6
cdr3_nt: TGTGCCAGCAGCCAGGGAATTGAACGGAACTCTGGGGCCAACGTCCTGACTTTC
cdr3_aa: CASSQGIERNSGANVLTF

d_call: -
clone_size: -
v_call: TRBV18
j_call: TRBJ2-7
cdr3_nt: TGTGCCAGCTCACCACGGTCGGACACCTACGAGCAGTACTTC
cdr3_aa: CASSPRSDTYEQYF

d_call: TRBD1
clone_size: once
v_call: TRBV6-5
j_call: TRBJ1-6
cdr3_nt: TGTGCCAGCAGTCCGGGGACAGGGCCTAATTCACCCCTCCACTTT
cdr3_aa: CASSPGTGPNSPLHF

d_call: TRBD2
clone_size: few
v_call: TRBV4-1
j_call: TRBJ2-7
cdr3_nt: TGCGCCAGCAGCCAAGTGAAAGAGCTAGCGGGGAGGTACGAGCAGTACTTC
cdr3_aa: CASSQVKELAGRYEQYF

d_call: TRBD1
clone_size: -
v_call: TRBV7-9
j_call: TRBJ1-5
cdr3_nt: TGTGCCAGCAGCTTAGTCTTCCCGGGACAGGGAGCGGATCAGCCCCAGCATTTT
cdr3_aa: CASSLVFPGQGADQPQHF

d_call: TRBD1
clone_size: -
v_call: TRBV5-1
j_call: TRBJ1-4
cdr3_nt: TGCGCCAGCAGCCTCGACAGGGTTGAAAAACTGTTTTTT
cdr3_aa: CASSLDRVEKLFF

d_call: -
clone_size: -
v_call: TRBV19
j_call: TRBJ1-2
cdr3_nt: TGTGCCACAGGCCGGGGCTACACCTTC
cdr3_aa: CATGRGYTF

d_call: -
clone_size: -
v_call: TRBV6-5
j_call: TRBJ2-7
cdr3_nt: TGTGCCAGCAGTTACGGGGCTAGCGTCGGCGAGCAGTACTTC
cdr3_aa: CASSYGASVGEQYF

d_call: TRBD1
clone_size: -
v_call: TRBV19
j_call: TRBJ1-1
cdr3_nt: TGTGCCAGTAGTGGGGACAGCGTTAACACTGAAGCTTTCTTT
cdr3_aa: CASSGDSVNTEAFF

d_call: -
clone_size: -
v_call: TRBV19
j_call: TRBJ2-2
cdr3_nt: TGTGCCACCCGACAGGGAGGTAGGGCCGGGGAGCTGTTTTTT
cdr3_aa: CATRQGGRAGELFF

d_call: -
clone_size: -
v_call: TRBV19
j_call: TRBJ1-6
cdr3_nt: TGTGCCAGTAGTACGAGGACTGGTAATTCACCCCTCCACTTT
cdr3_aa: CASSTRTGNSPLHF

d_call: TRBD1
clone_size: -
v_call: TRBV6-5
j_call: TRBJ2-7
cdr3_nt: TGTGCCAGCATCGAGCCCAGGGGGCCCTACGAGCAGTACTTC
cdr3_aa: CASIEPRGPYEQYF

d_call: -
clone_size: -
v_call: TRBV12-3/TRBV12-4
j_call: TRBJ1-2
cdr3_nt: TGTGCCAGCAGTTTAAGGAGGGGTTGGACCTTC
cdr3_aa: CASSLRRGWTF

d_call: -
clone_size: -
v_call: TRBV7-9
j_call: TRBJ1-5
cdr3_nt: TGTGCCACCGTTCAGGGTGGCAATCAGCCCCAGCATTTT
cdr3_aa: CATVQGGNQPQHF

d_call: TRBD2
clone_size: -
v_call: TRBV7-2
j_call: TRBJ2-5
cdr3_nt: TGTGCCAGCAGCTTATCTTCGGGGGGGCCCCAAGAGACCCAGTACTTC
cdr3_aa: CASSLSSGGPQETQYF

d_call: -
clone_size: -
v_call: TRBV7-2
j_call: TRBJ2-6
cdr3_nt: TGTGCCAGCAGCTTAGATCGCTCTGGGGCCAACGTCCTGACTTTC
cdr3_aa: CASSLDRSGANVLTF

d_call: TRBD2
clone_size: -
v_call: TRBV29-1
j_call: TRBJ2-1
cdr3_nt: TGCAGCGTGGCCGCCGGGGGGGCTAATGAGCAGTTCTTC
cdr3_aa: CSVAAGGANEQFF

d_call: -
clone_size: -
v_call: TRBV6-5
j_call: TRBJ1-2
cdr3_nt: TGTGCCAGCAGTCCTGGACAGCTCTATGGCTACACCTTC
cdr3_aa: CASSPGQLYGYTF

d_call: TRBD1
clone_size: -
v_call: TRBV7-2
j_call: TRBJ2-1
cdr3_nt: TGTGCCAGCAGCTGGGACAGCTCCTACAATGAGCAGTTCTTC
cdr3_aa: CASSWDSSYNEQFF

d_call: TRBD1
clone_size: -
v_call: TRBV19
j_call: TRBJ1-1
cdr3_nt: TGTGCCAGTAGGAGCCAGGGGGTTGGTGAAGCTTTCTTT
cdr3_aa: CASRSQGVGEAFF

d_call: TRBD1
clone_size: -
v_call: TRBV28
j_call: TRBJ1-5
cdr3_nt: TGTGCCAGCAGCGTGACAGGGAGTAATCAGCCCCAGCATTTT
cdr3_aa: CASSVTGSNQPQHF

d_call: -
clone_size: few
v_call: TRBV5-5
j_call: TRBJ2-5
cdr3_nt: TGTGCCAGCAGCTTGGTGGGTCGGGGGGCAGGAGAGACCCAGTACTTC
cdr3_aa: CASSLVGRGAGETQYF

d_call: -
clone_size: -
v_call: TRBV20-1
j_call: TRBJ1-3
cdr3_nt: TGCAGTGCTAGTTCTAGGGCAGGGAACTCTGGAAACACCATATATTTT
cdr3_aa: CSASSRAGNSGNTIYF

d_call: TRBD2
clone_size: -
v_call: TRBV18
j_call: TRBJ2-1
cdr3_nt: TGTGCCAGCTCACCGCAACCACCTAGCGGGGAAAATGAGCAGTTCTTC
cdr3_aa: CASSPQPPSGENEQFF

d_call: -
clone_size: -
v_call: TRBV4-3
j_call: TRBJ1-4
cdr3_nt: TGCGCCAGCAGCCAAGACTATTGGAGGGCAGGAGATGAAAAACTGTTTTTT
cdr3_aa: CASSQDYWRAGDEKLFF